This T cell receptor (beta chain) was obtained from a study of cytomegalovirus exposure and HLA in healthy donors. This CDR3 is 14 amino acids long. Germline values: CDR1 MDHEN, CDR2 SYDVKM. Trimming took off 3 bases at V and 6 bases at J, with 14 bases between the two ends. It was with 60 Vbeta and 13 Jbeta primers that the PCR ran. Repertoires were generated with immunoSEQ multiplex PCR, while TCRdb's copy carries only in-frame clones and drops some. The sample yields approximately 160,000 clones, 68% seen once. The receptor comes from a woman between 40 and 50 years old in good health and CMV-seropositive. The chain is built from TRBV28 and TRBJ1-1; possible D gene TRBD1, 6 bases. Material for sequencing was PBMCs. Written as DNA, the CDR3 is TGTGCCAGCAGTTTGGGGGGGCGCGGCGCTGAAGCTTTCTTT. This sequence encodes CASSLGGRGAEAFF.